This TCR beta chain was profiled in a study of T cells in localized non-small cell lung cancer. The table came from immunoSEQ multiplex PCR; TCRdb's copy has only in-frame clones and leaves some out. The sample lists more than 800 clones, 25% to 30% seen once, with roughly 8.3% in the top ten. This clone was picked up one time. The antigen is undetermined. Study results and limitations: Uninvolved adjacent lung showed the highest T cell clonality, exceeding tumor. Adjacent lung held a median roughly 60 of the top 100 tumor clones. Higher adjacent-lung clonality was associated with shorter survival.

Sequences were derived from lung tumor tissue, sampled before any cancer treatment. This receptor was taken from a female donor of 60 years or more with stage III squamous cell lung carcinoma.

CDR3 nucleotides: TGCGCCAGCAGTCGAGGGGGCTTGGCCAATCAGCCCCAGCATTTT. Translation gives CASSRGGLANQPQHF. V is TRBV23-1 and J is TRBJ1-5; TRBD1 aligns across 7 bases. Being an ORF, TRBV23-1 has a function that is uncertain. The trim removed 4 bases at V and 3 bases at J, leaving 6 bases unmatched. This CDR3 has 15 residues.